This is a list of T cell receptor beta chains from one sample in a study of vaccination and CD4 T cells after COVID-19. No cognate antigen is known for these TCRs. TCRdb recomputed calls from the PCR reads with MiXCR, one row per CDR3 protein. The repertoire holds almost 15,000 distinct CDR3 sequences, with just over 20% as singletons. This specimen consisted of CD4+ T cells from blood, cultured in vitro, obtained before SARS-CoV-2 vaccination. These receptors were collected from a human donor who received a COVID-19 vaccine. The CDR3 runs from the conserved cysteine through the conserved F or W. A D gene is named only where the DNA matches it firmly. Some rows mark clone size as missing; the rest say once, few, many or name a class of expanded clone.

j_call v_call d_call clone_size cdr3_aa cdr3_nt
TRBJ2-1 TRBV7-3 TRBD2 few CASSPGLAGDNEQFF TGTGCCAGCAGCCCCGGGCTAGCGGGGGACAATGAGCAGTTCTTC
TRBJ2-2 TRBV20-1 - - CSARKPGSNTGELFF TGCAGTGCTAGAAAGCCGGGATCCAACACCGGGGAGCTGTTTTTT
TRBJ2-7 TRBV12-3/TRBV12-4 TRBD2 - CASRLTSGASYEQYF TGTGCCAGCAGACTGACTAGCGGGGCTTCCTACGAGCAGTACTTC
TRBJ1-2 TRBV19 - - CASSGWGQYDFRYGYTF TGTGCCAGTAGTGGGTGGGGGCAATACGATTTTAGGTATGGCTACACCTTC
TRBJ2-2 TRBV29-1 - few CSVLRGANTGELFF TGCAGCGTCCTGAGGGGGGCCAACACCGGGGAGCTGTTTTTT
TRBJ1-2 TRBV5-4 TRBD1 few CASSWTGGRPGYGYTF TGTGCCAGCAGCTGGACAGGGGGTCGCCCTGGCTATGGCTACACCTTC
TRBJ1-1 TRBV7-8 - - CASSLEGGHTEAFF TGTGCCAGCAGCTTAGAGGGGGGGCACACTGAAGCTTTCTTT
TRBJ1-2 TRBV20-1 - - CSAIPGRGWYGYTF TGCAGTGCTATCCCAGGGCGGGGATGGTATGGCTACACCTTC
TRBJ1-5 TRBV3-1 - few CASSQGPNQPQHF TGTGCCAGCAGCCAAGGGCCCAATCAGCCCCAGCATTTT
TRBJ2-1 TRBV6-1 - few CASIWGPEQFF TGTGCCAGCATTTGGGGGCCTGAGCAGTTCTTC
TRBJ1-1 TRBV19 TRBD1 - CASSIRDPTGGTEAFF TGTGCCAGTAGTATCCGAGACCCGACAGGGGGCACTGAAGCTTTCTTT
TRBJ2-3 TRBV29-1 TRBD2 few CSGAGGGAGRNTQYF TGCAGCGGTGCGGGCGGGGGGGCTGGACGGAATACGCAGTATTTT
TRBJ2-3 TRBV1 - - CTSSQARGAPTDTQYF TGCACCAGCAGCCAAGCGCGGGGGGCCCCTACAGATACGCAGTATTTT
TRBJ1-4 TRBV5-1 TRBD1 few CASSLGRQGLGEKLFF TGCGCCAGCAGCTTGGGACGACAGGGATTAGGGGAAAAACTGTTTTTT
TRBJ2-1 TRBV5-4 TRBD1 - CASSLAFGTGGASSYNEQFF TGTGCCAGCAGCTTGGCCTTTGGGACAGGGGGCGCAAGCTCCTACAATGAGCAGTTCTTC
TRBJ2-3 TRBV20-1 - - CSASLESTDTQYF TGCAGTGCTAGTCTGGAGAGCACAGATACGCAGTATTTT
TRBJ2-5 TRBV7-9 - - CASSPTGARAWETQYF TGTGCCAGCAGCCCCACGGGGGCGCGGGCATGGGAGACCCAGTACTTC
TRBJ1-6 TRBV30 TRBD1 few CAWAEGAGGYNSPLHF TGTGCCTGGGCAGAGGGGGCAGGTGGCTATAATTCACCCCTCCACTTT
TRBJ2-3 TRBV11-3 TRBD2 - CASSSRTGLAGTDTQYF TGTGCCAGCAGCTCTAGGACGGGACTAGCCGGCACAGATACGCAGTATTTT
TRBJ1-2 TRBV29-1 - - CSVVGDRDGYTF TGCAGCGTTGTGGGCGACCGGGATGGCTACACCTTC
TRBJ1-1 TRBV2 - few CASMLGKNTEAFF TGTGCCAGCATGCTGGGGAAGAACACTGAAGCTTTCTTT
TRBJ2-3 TRBV3-1 TRBD2 - CASSQVGGGSPTDTQYF TGTGCCAGCAGCCAAGTGGGCGGGGGGTCCCCAACAGATACGCAGTATTTT
TRBJ2-7 TRBV5-1 TRBD1 - CASTSGTGSYGQYF TGCGCCAGCACCTCCGGGACAGGGTCCTACGGGCAGTACTTC
TRBJ2-1 TRBV12-3/TRBV12-4 - - CASSLWDTGYNEQFF TGTGCCAGCAGTTTATGGGACACGGGCTACAATGAGCAGTTCTTC
TRBJ2-1 TRBV5-4 - few CASSPVGVPTLNEQFF TGTGCCAGCAGCCCTGTAGGGGTACCTACCCTCAATGAGCAGTTCTTC
TRBJ1-1 TRBV27 - - CASKKQGRNTEAFF TGTGCCAGCAAAAAACAGGGAAGGAACACTGAAGCTTTCTTT
TRBJ2-7 TRBV7-8 TRBD2 few CASSSGGGSYEQYF TGTGCCAGCAGCTCCGGGGGGGGGTCATACGAGCAGTACTTC
TRBJ1-5 TRBV7-8 - few CASSLVSVRPASNQPQHF TGTGCCAGCAGCTTAGTTAGTGTTCGCCCTGCTAGCAATCAGCCCCAGCATTTT
TRBJ2-3 TRBV2 - few CASRQNQGGEQYF TGTGCCAGCAGACAAAACCAGGGGGGTGAGCAGTATTTT
TRBJ1-1 TRBV10-1 TRBD1 - CASRKGGETEAFF TGCGCCAGTAGGAAAGGGGGCGAGACTGAAGCTTTCTTT
TRBJ2-2 TRBV19 TRBD1 few CASSSTGGETGELFF TGTGCCAGTAGTTCGACAGGGGGCGAAACCGGGGAGCTGTTTTTT
TRBJ2-5 TRBV5-6 TRBD2 - CASSLAFGLAGEGDLQETQYF TGTGCCAGCAGCTTAGCCTTCGGACTAGCGGGTGAGGGGGATCTCCAAGAGACCCAGTACTTC
TRBJ1-2 TRBV5-1 - - CASSLAPGVDRYYTF TGCGCCAGCAGCTTGGCCCCAGGGGTTGATCGTTACTACACCTTC
TRBJ1-6 TRBV30 - few CAWSVPGSRNSPLHF TGTGCCTGGAGTGTACCAGGGAGTCGGAATTCACCCCTCCACTTT
TRBJ1-2 TRBV24-1 TRBD1 - CATSDSDRDGYTF TGTGCCACCAGTGACTCGGACAGGGATGGCTACACCTTC
TRBJ2-5 TRBV4-1 TRBD1 few CASSHKTWGQGEETQYF TGCGCCAGCAGCCATAAAACCTGGGGACAGGGAGAAGAGACCCAGTACTTC
TRBJ2-2 TRBV5-1 - - CASSWGYSNTGELFF TGCGCCAGCAGCTGGGGCTACTCGAACACCGGGGAGCTGTTTTTT
TRBJ1-2 TRBV28 - few CASSFGANYGYTF TGTGCCAGCAGTTTCGGGGCTAACTATGGCTACACCTTC
TRBJ1-1 TRBV20-1 TRBD1 few CSARDPTGGTEAFF TGCAGTGCTAGAGATCCGACAGGGGGAACTGAAGCTTTCTTT
TRBJ2-7 TRBV7-6 TRBD1 - CASSNPTRDRAHEQYF TGTGCCAGCAGCAATCCTACCCGTGACAGGGCCCACGAGCAGTACTTC
TRBJ1-2 TRBV6-1 - - CASSEFIQSNYGYTF TGTGCCAGCAGTGAATTTATACAATCTAACTATGGCTACACCTTC
TRBJ1-1 TRBV19 TRBD1 - CASSLTGEAFF TGTGCCAGTAGTCTGACAGGGGAAGCTTTCTTT
TRBJ2-5 TRBV5-1 TRBD1 few CASSFGDRGYQETQYF TGCGCCAGCAGCTTTGGGGACAGGGGGTACCAAGAGACCCAGTACTTC
TRBJ1-5 TRBV2 TRBD1 - CASSSTGISNQPQHF TGTGCCAGCAGTTCGACAGGGATTAGCAATCAGCCCCAGCATTTT
TRBJ2-5 TRBV5-1 TRBD2 - CASSLRGGRETQYF TGCGCCAGCAGCTTGCGGGGGGGCCGAGAGACCCAGTACTTC
TRBJ1-6 TRBV5-1 - - CASSLAVSNSPLHF TGCGCCAGCAGCTTGGCCGTGAGCAATTCACCCCTCCACTTT
TRBJ1-1 TRBV20-1 - few CSYQTGTLNTEAFF TGCAGTTATCAAACCGGGACGCTGAACACTGAAGCTTTCTTT
TRBJ2-3 TRBV15 TRBD1 few CATEKGFWDRGADTQYF TGTGCCACAGAGAAGGGATTTTGGGACAGGGGGGCAGATACGCAGTATTTT
TRBJ1-5 TRBV20-1 TRBD1 medium-sized CSASDRGSLDQPQHF TGCAGTGCTAGCGACAGGGGAAGTTTGGATCAGCCCCAGCATTTT
TRBJ2-5 TRBV15 - - CATSRDEIGETQYF TGTGCCACCAGCAGAGATGAAATCGGCGAGACCCAGTACTTC
TRBJ2-3 TRBV10-3 - few CAANSGQRTDTQYF TGTGCCGCCAACTCCGGACAGCGCACAGATACGCAGTATTTT
TRBJ1-1 TRBV9 - once CASSVRQGGAEAFF TGTGCCAGCAGCGTACGGCAGGGTGGAGCTGAAGCTTTCTTT